The 2 T cell receptor beta chains below all came from one sample that was sequenced in a study of blood T cell repertoires in COVID-19. Assay used: immunoSEQ multiplex PCR; TCRdb lists only in-frame clones, some missing. The table records more than 150,000 clones, about 80% of them present only once. Sequencing was carried out using PBMCs or T cells enriched from blood (not recorded which). These receptors all stem from a man aged 55 to 70 who had been exposed to COVID-19.

This clone occurred once. V usage is TRBV6-1 and J usage is TRBJ2-7, with D uncertain. The V end was cut by 5 bases, the J end by 5 bases, with 13 bases between. The V gene's germline CDR1 is MNHNS and CDR2 SASEGT. CDR3 size: 13 residues. The CDR3 is CASSPLLENEQYF. As DNA, the CDR3 is TGTGCCAGCAGTCCCCTCCTGGAGAACGAGCAGTACTTC.

The genes are TRBV28 and TRBJ2-5; a possible D gene is TRBD1 (6 bases). V was shortened by 8 bases and J by 2 bases, with 15 bases between the two germline ends. The CDR3 loop spans 14 amino acids. Germline V gives CDR1 MDHEN, CDR2 SYDVKM. CDR3 in DNA: TGTGCCAGCGCCCAGGGACACAAGCAAGAGACCCAGTACTTC. Amino acids: CASAQGHKQETQYF.